One and the same sample provided the 12 T cell receptor beta chains below, sequenced in a study of Ad26.COV2.S vaccination and SARS-CoV-2 variants (dated by TCRdb to the early 2020s). The intended sense of this specimen's treatment or condition label: approximately 18 received Ad26.COV2.S at low or high dose, single or two shots; about 5 received placebo; per-sample allocation not given. Repertoires of vaccine and placebo recipients were sequenced from samples collected on day 63 after the first injection. To prepare the library, the immunoSEQ multiplex PCR assay was applied. In its TCRdb copy, this immuneACCESS table keeps in-frame sequences only and misses some clones. Where compared with another copy, unresolved V genes explain less than half of these, and the others have no known cause. This sample comprises around 420,000 clones, roughly 90% of them detected only once. The ten largest clones capture roughly 4% of the sample.

Sequencing used peripheral blood, obtained in a trial of Ad26.COV2.S vaccine versus placebo. All receptors come from a person between 18 and 65 years old who received the Ad26.COV2.S COVID-19 vaccine or a placebo.

The chain employs TRBV6-6 and TRBJ1-5; 9 nucleotides agree with TRBD1. Trimming took 7 bases from V and 4 from J; bases not matched to a gene: 5. This CDR3 is 14 amino acids long. In germline, CDR1 is MNHNY, CDR2 SVGAGI (reference sequence). This chain's CDR3 is CASKGQGENQPQHF. In nucleotides, the CDR3 is TGTGCCAGCAAGGGACAGGGAGAAAATCAGCCCCAGCATTTT.

This clone has a single count. The chain joins TRBV4-2 to TRBJ1-5; TRBD1 agrees at 9 bases. The CDR3 extends over 15 amino acids. Per germline, CDR1 LGHNA and CDR2 YNFKEQ. The V gene end was trimmed by 2 bases and the J gene end by 6 bases; junction bases not matched to a gene: 5. CDR3 residues: CASSQLTGGTQPQHF. Written as DNA, the CDR3 is TGTGCCAGCAGCCAACTTACAGGGGGCACTCAGCCCCAGCATTTT.

The rearrangement links TRBV10-3 to TRBJ2-3, with TRBD2 identical over 8 bases. With V trimmed by 6 bases and J by 0 bases, 2 bases remained unmatched. CDR3 length: 14 amino acids. Germline lookup yields CDR1 ENHRY and CDR2 SYGVKD. CDR3 residues: CAIRASGSTDTQYF. Written as DNA, the CDR3 is TGTGCCATCAGGGCTAGCGGGAGCACAGATACGCAGTATTTT.

V gene TRBV19 combines with J gene TRBJ1-4; 8 positions agree with TRBD1. V shed 6 bases, J shed 4 bases, and the junction held 4 bases outside the gene matches. CDR1 and CDR2 from the germline V gene are LNHDA and SQIVND (reference sequence). This CDR3 has 14 amino acids. CDR3 in amino acids: CASRPGQDNEKLFF. CDR3 DNA: TGTGCCAGTAGACCGGGACAGGATAATGAAAAACTGTTTTTT.

The rearrangement links TRBV7-8 to TRBJ1-5; the D gene is possibly TRBD1 (6 bases). V was pared by 5 bases and J by 2 bases, with 7 bases between. CDR3 length: 13 residues. Germline-derived CDR1 and CDR2 are SGHVS and FQNEAQ. The CDR3 here is CASSRTGNQPQHF. In nucleotides, the CDR3 is TGTGCCAGCAGCCGGACAGGCAATCAGCCCCAGCATTTT. Complete variable domain (other parts from reference TRBV7-8 and TRBJ1-5): GAGVSQSPRYKVAKRGQDVALRCDPISGHVSLFWYQQALGQGPEFLTYFQNEAQLDKSGLPSDRFFAERPEGSVSTLKIQRTQQEDSAVYLCASSRTGNQPQHFGDGTRLSIL.

The J gene is TRBJ2-3, the V gene TRBV11-3, with D possibly matching TRBD2 (6 bases). CDR3 length equals 15 residues. Germline V gives CDR1 SGHNT, CDR2 YENEEA. Trimming took 3 bases from V and 0 from J, leaving 10 bases between them. CDR3 DNA sequence: TGTGCCAGCAGCTTTGGACGGGGGAGCACAGATACGCAGTATTTT. This codes for CASSFGRGSTDTQYF.

This clone was seen just once. The chain employs TRBV6-5 and TRBJ2-5; TRBD2 matches 9 bases. Losses at the gene ends were 10 bases for V and 5 bases for J; bases not matched to a gene: 14. In germline, CDR1 is MNHEY, CDR2 SVGAGI. The CDR3 sequence is 15 residues long. CDR3 coding DNA: TGTGCCACAGTGCCCACAGCGGGGGGCATGGAGACCCAGTACTTC. It codes for CATVPTAGGMETQYF.

This chain joins TRBV11-2 and TRBJ2-2; either TRBD1 or TRBD2 may fit D (6 bases each). The ends were cut back, 4 bases at V and 6 bases at J, with 15 bases in the middle. The CDR3 length is 15 residues. Germline V lookup: CDR1 SGHAT, CDR2 FQNNGV. This CDR3 reads CASSSGAGGPGELFF. DNA for the CDR3: TGTGCCAGCAGCTCGGGGGCTGGGGGTCCCGGGGAGCTGTTTTTT.

This chain links TRBV18 with TRBJ2-5; D remains ambiguous. This CDR3 contains 14 residues. Germline CDR1 is KGHSH and CDR2 is LQKENI. V lost 0 bases and J lost 5, with 10 bases in between. The DNA of the CDR3 is TGTGCCAGCTCACCACCGAACGGAATTGAGACCCAGTACTTC. This sequence encodes CASSPPNGIETQYF.

The V call is TRBV9, the J call TRBJ1-1; D unclear. There are 13 residues in the CDR3. Between the trimmed V and J ends, which lost 0 bases and 4 bases, there was a span of 7 bases. Germline V lookup: CDR1 SGDLS, CDR2 YYNGEE. The CDR3 loop reads CASSVGVGTEAFF. CDR3 bases: TGTGCCAGCAGCGTAGGAGTGGGCACTGAAGCTTTCTTT.

The chain recombines TRBV30 with TRBJ2-7; 10 nucleotides align to TRBD2. Losses at the gene ends were 4 bases for V and 3 bases for J; bases not matched to a gene: 3. From germline, CDR1 is GTSNPN and CDR2 SVGIG (reference sequence). CDR3 size: 13 residues. In nucleotides, the CDR3 is TGTGCCTGGACCAGCGGGGGGGTCTACGAGCAGTACTTC. Translated, it gives CAWTSGGVYEQYF.

This chain joins TRBV6-6 and TRBJ2-7; weak D call: TRBD2 (6 bases). The V gene's germline CDR1 is MNHNY and CDR2 SVGAGI (reference sequence). V was pared by 6 bases and J by 0 bases, with 15 bases between. The CDR3 extends over 15 amino acids. The DNA for the CDR3 is TGTGCCAGCAGCCCCCGGGGACTCCCCTCCTACGAGCAGTACTTC. It is translated as CASSPRGLPSYEQYF.